This T cell receptor beta chain is drawn from a study of blood T cell repertoires in COVID-19. The overall study: Sites across the United States, Italy and Spain contributed samples from acute and convalescent COVID-19. In each case, the material was cDNA or gDNA derived from T cells, B-cell-depleted T cells, or PBMCs.

Patients from Seattle were sampled longitudinally, starting during active infection. Source study methods: Scientists estimated how many nucleated cells there were by amplifying reference gene primers. The table came from immunoSEQ multiplex PCR; TCRdb's copy has only in-frame clones and leaves some out. The DNA was the basis for D and trimming; V, J and clone size are from that table. The sample lists roughly 340,000 clones; around 87% were seen once. CDR3 length: 16 residues. CDR1 is SEHNR, CDR2 FQNEAQ, per germline (reference sequence). Trimming left V 2 bases short and J 3 bases short, with 11 bases between.

The chain carries TRBV7-9 and TRBJ2-6; D is possibly TRBD2 (6 bases). The sequencing sample was made of peripheral blood. The sequence was obtained from a woman aged 45-65 years with COVID-19, enrolled during active disease. CDR3 in amino acids: CASSLWGVFGANVLTF. The CDR3 DNA reads as TGTGCCAGCAGCTTATGGGGGGTCTTTGGGGCCAACGTCCTGACTTTC. The complete variable domain, with remaining parts taken from reference TRBV7-9 and TRBJ2-6, reads DTGVSQNPRHKITKRGQNVTFRCDPISEHNRLYWYRQTLGQGPEFLTYFQNEAQLEKSRLLSDRFSAERPKGSFSTLEIQRTEQGDSAMYLCASSLWGVFGANVLTFGAGSRLTVL.